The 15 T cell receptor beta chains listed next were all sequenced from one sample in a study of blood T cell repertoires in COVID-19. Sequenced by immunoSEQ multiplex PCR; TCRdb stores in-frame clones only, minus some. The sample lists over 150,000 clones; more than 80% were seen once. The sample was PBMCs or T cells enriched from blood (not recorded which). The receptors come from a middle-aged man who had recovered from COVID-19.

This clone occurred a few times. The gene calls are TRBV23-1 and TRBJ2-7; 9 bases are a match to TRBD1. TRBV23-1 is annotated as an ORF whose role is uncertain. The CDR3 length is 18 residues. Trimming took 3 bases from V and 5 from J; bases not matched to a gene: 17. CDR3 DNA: TGCGCCAGCAGTCATCCCTCCCCCTACAGGGGGCGAGGCCACGAGCAGTACTTC. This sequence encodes CASSHPSPYRGRGHEQYF.

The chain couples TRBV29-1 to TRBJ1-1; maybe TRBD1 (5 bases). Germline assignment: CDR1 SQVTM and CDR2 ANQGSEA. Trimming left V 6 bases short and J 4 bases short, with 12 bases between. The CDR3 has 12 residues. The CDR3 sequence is CSVYSGRTEAFF. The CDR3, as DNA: TGCAGCGTCTATTCAGGGCGCACTGAAGCTTTCTTT.

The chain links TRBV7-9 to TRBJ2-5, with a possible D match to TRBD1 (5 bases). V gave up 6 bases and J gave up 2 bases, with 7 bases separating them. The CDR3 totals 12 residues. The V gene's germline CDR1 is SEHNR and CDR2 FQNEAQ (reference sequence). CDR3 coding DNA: TGTGCCAGCAGGCCAGGGCAAGAGACCCAGTACTTC. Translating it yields CASRPGQETQYF.

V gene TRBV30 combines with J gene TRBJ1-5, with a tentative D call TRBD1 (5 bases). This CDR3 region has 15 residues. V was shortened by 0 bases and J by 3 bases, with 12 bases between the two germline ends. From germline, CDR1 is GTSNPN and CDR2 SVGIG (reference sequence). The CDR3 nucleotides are TGTGCCTGGAGTGTATCCAGACAGCCCAATCAGCCCCAGCATTTT. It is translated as CAWSVSRQPNQPQHF.

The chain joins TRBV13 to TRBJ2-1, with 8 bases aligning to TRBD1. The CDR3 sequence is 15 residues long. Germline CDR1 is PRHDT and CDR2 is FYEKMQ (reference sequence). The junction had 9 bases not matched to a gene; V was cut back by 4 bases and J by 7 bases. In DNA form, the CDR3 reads TGTGCCAGCAGCTCTCGGCAGGGGGCGGGGAATGAGCAGTTCTTC. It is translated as CASSSRQGAGNEQFF.

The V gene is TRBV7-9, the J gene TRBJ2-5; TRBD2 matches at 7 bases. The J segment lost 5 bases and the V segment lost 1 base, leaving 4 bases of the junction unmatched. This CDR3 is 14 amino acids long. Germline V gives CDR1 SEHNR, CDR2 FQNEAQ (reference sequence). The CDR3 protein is CASSLGSGRETQYF. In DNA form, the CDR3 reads TGTGCCAGCAGCTTAGGGTCCGGGAGGGAGACCCAGTACTTC.

CDR3 sequence: CASSLVRGPPTEAFF. For the CDR3, the DNA is TGTGCCAGCAGTTTAGTGCGGGGGCCGCCGACTGAAGCTTTCTTT. This chain connects TRBV27 to TRBJ1-1; tentative D call: TRBD1 (6 bases). The V end lost 2 bases, the J end lost 5 bases, and 15 bases lay between the germline ends. The germline CDR1 and CDR2 sequences are MNHEY and SMNVEV (reference sequence). The CDR3 consists of 15 residues.

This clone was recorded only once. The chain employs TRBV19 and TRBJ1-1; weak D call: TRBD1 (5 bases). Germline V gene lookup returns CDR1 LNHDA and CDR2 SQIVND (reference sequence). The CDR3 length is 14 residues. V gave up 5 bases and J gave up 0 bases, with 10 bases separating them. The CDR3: CASSVGHLNTEAFF. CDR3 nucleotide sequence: TGTGCCAGTAGTGTCGGACACCTGAACACTGAAGCTTTCTTT.

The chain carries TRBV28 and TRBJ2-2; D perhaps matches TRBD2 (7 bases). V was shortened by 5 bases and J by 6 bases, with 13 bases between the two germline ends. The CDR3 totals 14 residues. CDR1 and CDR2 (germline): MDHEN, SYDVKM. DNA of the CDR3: TGTGCCAGCAGTGGGGGGGGACACCCCGGGGAGCTGTTTTTT. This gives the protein CASSGGGHPGELFF. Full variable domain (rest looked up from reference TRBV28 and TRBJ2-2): DVKVTQSSRYLVKRTGEKVFLECVQDMDHENMFWYRQDPGLGLRLIYFSYDVKMKEKGDIPEGYSVSREKKERFSLILESASTNQTSMYLCASSGGGHPGELFFGEGSRLTVL.

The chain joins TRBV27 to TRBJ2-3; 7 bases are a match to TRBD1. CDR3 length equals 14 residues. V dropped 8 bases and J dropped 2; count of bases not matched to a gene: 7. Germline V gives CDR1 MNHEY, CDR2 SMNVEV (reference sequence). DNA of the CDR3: TGTGCCAGCCTCAAGACAGGGCTCACAGATACGCAGTATTTT. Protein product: CASLKTGLTDTQYF.

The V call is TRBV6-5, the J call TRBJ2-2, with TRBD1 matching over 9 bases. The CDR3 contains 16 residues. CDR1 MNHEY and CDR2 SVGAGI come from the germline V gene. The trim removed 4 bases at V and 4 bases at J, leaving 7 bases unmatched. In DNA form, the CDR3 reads TGTGCCAGCAGTTGGGGACAGGGTGTGGTCACCGGGGAGCTGTTTTTT. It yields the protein CASSWGQGVVTGELFF.

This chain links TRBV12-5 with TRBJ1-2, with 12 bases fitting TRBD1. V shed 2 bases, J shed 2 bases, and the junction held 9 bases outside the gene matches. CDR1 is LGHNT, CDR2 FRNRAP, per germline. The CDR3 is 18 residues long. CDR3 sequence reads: CASGLQSGTGGSNYGYTF. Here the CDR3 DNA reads TGTGCTAGTGGTTTGCAATCCGGGACAGGGGGCTCAAACTATGGCTACACCTTC.

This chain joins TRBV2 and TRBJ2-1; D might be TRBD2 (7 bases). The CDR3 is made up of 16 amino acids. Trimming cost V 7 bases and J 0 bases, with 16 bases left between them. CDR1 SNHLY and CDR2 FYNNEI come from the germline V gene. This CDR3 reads CASMGGGASSYNEQFF. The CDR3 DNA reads TGTGCCAGCATGGGTGGGGGGGCAAGCTCCTACAATGAGCAGTTCTTC.

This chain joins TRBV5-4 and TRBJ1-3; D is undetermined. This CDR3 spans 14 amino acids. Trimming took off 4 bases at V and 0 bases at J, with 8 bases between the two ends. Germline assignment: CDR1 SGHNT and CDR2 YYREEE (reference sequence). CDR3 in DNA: TGTGCCAGCAGCACGGGTCACTCTGGAAACACCATATATTTT. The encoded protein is CASSTGHSGNTIYF.

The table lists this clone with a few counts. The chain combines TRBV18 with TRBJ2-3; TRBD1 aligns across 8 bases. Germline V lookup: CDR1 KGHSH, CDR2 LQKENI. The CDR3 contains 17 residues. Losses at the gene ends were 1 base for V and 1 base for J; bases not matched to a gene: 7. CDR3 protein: CASSPLPGGSRTDTQYF. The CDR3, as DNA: TGTGCCAGCTCACCACTCCCAGGGGGCTCTCGCACAGATACGCAGTATTTT.